The 25 T cell receptor beta chains below come from one sample, sequenced in a study of graft-versus-host responses after intestinal transplantation. Some clones are missing from TCRdb's copy, which holds only in-frame ones; the method was immunoSEQ multiplex PCR. There are 90,000 to 150,000 clones in the sample; about 95% occur only once, and over 2.5% lies in the top ten. Their cognate antigens are unknown. The source was unstimulated CD8+ T cells sorted from spleen or lymph node cells, collected before intestinal transplant. Receptors were obtained from a human donor who received an intestinal transplant.

The chain couples TRBV9 to TRBJ1-2; D possibly corresponds to TRBD1 (5 bases). Germline loops: CDR1 SGDLS, CDR2 YYNGEE. V was trimmed by 4 bases and J by 0 bases, leaving 22 bases between them. The CDR3 covers 18 residues. The CDR3 reads CASSPFSTRLGANYGYTF. DNA of the CDR3: TGTGCCAGCAGCCCCTTCAGTACGCGTCTGGGGGCTAACTATGGCTACACCTTC.

The chain couples TRBV4-3 to TRBJ2-7; TRBD2 matches 15 bases. The ends lost 0 bases at V and 4 bases at J; junction bases unmatched: 4. Germline V lookup: CDR1 LGHNA, CDR2 YSLEER. The CDR3 totals 17 residues. This chain's CDR3 is CASSQERTSGRAYEQYF. The DNA of the CDR3 is TGCGCCAGCAGCCAAGAACGGACTAGCGGGAGGGCATACGAGCAGTACTTC.

As regards this clone: The sample holds other DNA sequences that translate to the same CDR3. The chain has TRBV28 and TRBJ1-1, with D hard to call. The CDR3 has 13 residues. V dropped 3 bases and J dropped 1 base, with 6 bases sitting between them. The V gene's germline CDR1 is MDHEN and CDR2 SYDVKM. Here the CDR3 DNA reads TGTGCCAGCAGTTTGGCGGGGAACACTGAAGCTTTCTTT. Amino acids: CASSLAGNTEAFF.

V usage is TRBV28 and J usage is TRBJ1-5; possibly TRBD1 for D (5 bases). In germline, CDR1 is MDHEN, CDR2 SYDVKM. CDR3 size: 13 residues. Trimming removed 5 bases from V and 5 bases from J, with 10 bases in between. DNA for the CDR3: TGTGCCAGCAGTCCCCAGGGTTATCAGCCCCAGCATTTT. Its protein product is CASSPQGYQPQHF.

The chain uses TRBV15 and TRBJ1-3; D call uncertain. The germline gives CDR1 LNHNV, CDR2 YYDKDF (reference sequence). The CDR3 length is 17 residues. V was pared by 5 bases and J by 0 bases, with 17 bases between. The CDR3 sequence is CATSERGNPSSGNTIYF. Here the CDR3 DNA reads TGTGCCACCAGCGAGCGAGGGAACCCGAGCTCTGGAAACACCATATATTTT.

The chain joins TRBV27 to TRBJ2-1, with a possible D match to TRBD2 (5 bases). This CDR3 has 16 amino acids. The ends were cut back, 8 bases at V and 0 bases at J, with 17 bases in the middle. The V gene's germline CDR1 is MNHEY and CDR2 SMNVEV (reference sequence). CDR3 coding DNA: TGTGCCAGCGGGTTGGAAGCGGTTAGCTCCTACAATGAGCAGTTCTTC. It is translated as CASGLEAVSSYNEQFF.

The chain uses TRBV4-2 and TRBJ1-1; D is undetermined. Germline V CDR1 and CDR2: LGHNA, YNFKEQ. This CDR3 has 13 amino acids. Trimming cost V 4 bases and J 3 bases, with 9 bases left between them. The CDR3 nucleotides are TGTGCCAGCAGCCCGAGGAGGGACACTGAAGCTTTCTTT. Protein: CASSPRRDTEAFF.

The chain joins TRBV7-8 to TRBJ1-5; 8 nucleotides align to TRBD1. This CDR3 region has 17 residues. Germline V lookup: CDR1 SGHVS, CDR2 FQNEAQ. V lost 5 bases and J lost 6; bases outside the gene matches: 15. CDR3 loop: CASSPGAASGGFQPQHF. The CDR3, as DNA: TGTGCCAGCAGCCCGGGGGCCGCGTCAGGGGGCTTTCAGCCCCAGCATTTT.

CDR3 sequence: CASSGQGFEQYF. The CDR3 nucleotides read TGTGCCAGCAGTGGACAGGGGTTCGAGCAGTACTTC. This chain uses TRBV6-1 with TRBJ2-7; 8 bases line up with TRBD1. CDR1 MNHNS and CDR2 SASEGT come from the germline V gene. CDR3 size: 12 residues. The V gene end was trimmed by 4 bases and the J gene end by 6 bases; junction bases not matched to a gene: 2.

This sequence joins TRBV27 and TRBJ1-1; D ambiguous. Germline V CDR1 and CDR2: MNHEY, SMNVEV (reference sequence). The CDR3 loop spans 15 amino acids. The ends were cut back, 4 bases at V and 0 bases at J, with 12 bases in the middle. This CDR3 reads CASSSPTRMNTEAFF. For the CDR3, the DNA is TGTGCCAGCAGTTCCCCGACACGAATGAACACTGAAGCTTTCTTT.

The chain uses TRBV19 and TRBJ1-5; 10 nucleotides align to TRBD1. V trimming: 6 bases; J trimming: 6 bases; junction bases outside the gene matches: 8. The V gene's germline CDR1 is LNHDA and CDR2 SQIVND (reference sequence). The CDR3 runs to 15 residues. In nucleotides, the CDR3 is TGTGCCAGTAGCCCCCGGGACAGGGGAAGTCAGCCCCAGCATTTT. As protein: CASSPRDRGSQPQHF.

This sequence joins TRBV7-9 and TRBJ2-1; D may be TRBD1 or TRBD2 (5 bases each). The V end was cut by 5 bases, the J end by 5 bases, with 7 bases between. The CDR3 has 12 amino acids. Germline V lookup: CDR1 SEHNR, CDR2 FQNEAQ (reference sequence). The CDR3 region has the DNA TGTGCCAGCAGCCAGGGACACAATGAGCAGTTCTTC. It codes for CASSQGHNEQFF.

This sequence joins TRBV7-9 and TRBJ2-5, with 9 bases aligning to TRBD1. CDR3 size: 14 residues. CDR1 is SEHNR and CDR2 is FQNEAQ in the germline V gene (reference sequence). The junction had 7 bases not matched to a gene; V was cut back by 5 bases and J by 6 bases. CDR3 in amino acids: CASSKTGGEKTQYF. Here the CDR3 DNA reads TGTGCCAGCAGCAAAACAGGGGGCGAGAAGACCCAGTACTTC.

The gene calls are TRBV15 and TRBJ1-1, with 8 bases fitting TRBD1. Germline-derived CDR1 and CDR2 are LNHNV and YYDKDF (reference sequence). CDR3 length equals 14 residues. The junction had 4 bases not matched to a gene; V was cut back by 3 bases and J by 4 bases. The DNA of the CDR3 is TGTGCCACCAGCAGCGGACAGGGACTCACTGAAGCTTTCTTT. Encoded protein: CATSSGQGLTEAFF.

The chain links TRBV9 to TRBJ2-5, with D possibly TRBD1 on 6 matching bases. Trimming left V 4 bases short and J 5 bases short, with 15 bases between. This CDR3 has 14 amino acids. The V gene's germline CDR1 is SGDLS and CDR2 YYNGEE. This chain's CDR3 is CASSQDSSRETQYF. The CDR3 DNA reads TGTGCCAGCAGCCAGGACAGTTCGCGGGAGACCCAGTACTTC.

The chain uses TRBV4-1 and TRBJ1-2; no definite D call. The germline V gene has CDR1 MGHRA and CDR2 YSYEKL. Trimming pared 6 bases from V and 7 bases from J, leaving 24 bases between. This CDR3 comprises 16 residues. This CDR3 reads CASRRVGRRRYSGYTF. DNA of the CDR3: TGCGCCAGCAGGCGTGTGGGGAGGCGCCGATATTCTGGCTACACCTTC.

The chain is built from TRBV5-6 and TRBJ1-3; D is unclear. The V end lost 5 bases, the J end lost 0 bases, and 12 bases lay between the germline ends. The CDR3 length is 15 residues. From germline, CDR1 is SGHDT and CDR2 YYEEEE. The CDR3 reads CASSLTPSSGNTIYF. CDR3 bases: TGTGCCAGCAGTTTGACACCGAGCTCTGGAAACACCATATATTTT.

CDR3 DNA sequence: TGCACCAGCAGCCAGGACGCTACGGGGGACTACGAGCAGTACTTC. Encoded protein: CTSSQDATGDYEQYF. The V and J genes are TRBV1 and TRBJ2-7; whether TRBD2, the table's D call, matches the DNA was not checked. TRBV1 is shown as a pseudogene. The CDR3 is 15 residues long.

This chain connects TRBV9 to TRBJ2-1; D remains unclear. The CDR3 length is 15 residues. Germline CDR1 SGDLS, CDR2 YYNGEE. V shed 4 bases and J shed 4 bases, with 15 bases lying between them. Written as DNA, the CDR3 is TGTGCCAGCAGCACCGCTGGAGTTGCGTACAATGAGCAGTTCTTC. Amino acid sequence: CASSTAGVAYNEQFF.

The chain is built from TRBV2 and TRBJ2-7, with D tentatively TRBD2 (5 bases). The length of the CDR3 is 13 residues. Trimming removed 8 bases at V and 5 bases at J, with 16 bases between. Germline assignment: CDR1 SNHLY and CDR2 FYNNEI. CDR3 sequence (DNA): TGTGCCAGCTATGAGGGATACTACGACGAGCAGTACTTC. As protein: CASYEGYYDEQYF.

The CDR3 sequence: CASSEAGTVPDTQYF. As DNA, the CDR3 is TGTGCCAGCAGTGAAGCCGGGACAGTCCCAGATACGCAGTATTTT. The V gene is TRBV2, the J gene TRBJ2-3, with TRBD1 matching 7 bases. CDR3 size: 15 residues. V was pared by 0 bases and J by 4 bases, with 4 bases of the junction left unmatched. From germline, CDR1 is SNHLY and CDR2 FYNNEI.

The chain links TRBV4-1 to TRBJ2-7; weak D call: TRBD2 (5 bases). The CDR3 has 15 amino acids. V shed 0 bases and J shed 6 bases, with 15 bases lying between them. CDR1 is MGHRA and CDR2 is YSYEKL in the germline V gene. CDR3 DNA: TGCGCCAGCAGCCAAGATTTTGGGAGTCGCGGCGAGCAGTACTTC. Its protein is CASSQDFGSRGEQYF.

The genes are TRBV6-5 and TRBJ1-5, with 7 bases fitting TRBD1. The germline V gene has CDR1 MNHEY and CDR2 SVGAGI. The J segment lost 6 bases and the V segment lost 5 bases, leaving 7 bases of the junction unmatched. This CDR3 is 14 amino acids long. CDR3 amino acids: CASSSTGEGQPQHF. The CDR3 bases are TGTGCCAGCAGTAGCACAGGGGAGGGTCAGCCCCAGCATTTT.

This chain uses TRBV25-1 with TRBJ2-7; D might be TRBD1 or TRBD2, each matching 5 bases. Germline V gene lookup returns CDR1 MGHDK and CDR2 SYGVNS. This CDR3 spans 11 amino acids. V was pared by 6 bases and J by 5 bases, with 8 bases between. Here the CDR3 DNA reads TGTGCCAGCAGGGGGGTCCACGAGCAGTACTTC. This encodes CASRGVHEQYF.

This rearrangement joins TRBV18 to TRBJ2-1; a possible D gene is TRBD2 (6 bases). The V and J ends lost 0 bases and 3 bases respectively, with 24 bases between them. The CDR3 sequence is 20 residues long. Germline CDR1 is KGHSH and CDR2 is LQKENI. The CDR3 nucleotides are TGTGCCAGCTCACCACCGATTCCAGGGAGAACGGGAGACCTCTACAATGAGCAGTTCTTC. Translated, it gives CASSPPIPGRTGDLYNEQFF.